A single sample gave rise to the 23 T cell receptor beta chains below, sequenced in a study of T cell responses to AZD1222 COVID-19 vaccine (dated by TCRdb to about 2021). The time point label corresponds to: baseline before first vaccination. Library preparation was by the immunoSEQ multiplex PCR assay. TCRdb retrieved this table from immuneACCESS and kept in-frame rearrangements only. Not all clones are present; in checked studies, unresolved V genes account for under half, and no reason is known for the remainder. Recorded for this sample are roughly 70,000 clones; approximately 81% of them occurred a single time. The ten largest account for around 20% of the sample. Sequences were derived from peripheral blood, sampled on day 0 of AZD1222 vaccination. These TCRs come from an adult in good health.

This chain uses TRBV5-1 with TRBJ1-2, with TRBD1 as a possible D gene (5 bases). Trimming took off 0 bases at V and 2 bases at J, with 11 bases between the two ends. Germline loops: CDR1 SGHRS, CDR2 YFSETQ. This CDR3 is 15 amino acids long. In DNA form, the CDR3 reads TGCGCCAGCAGCTTGGGAGGGGTCGGGAACTATGGCTACACCTTC. This gives the protein CASSLGGVGNYGYTF.

The gene calls are TRBV5-5 and TRBJ2-1, with TRBD2 matching over 7 bases. Germline lookup yields CDR1 SGHKS and CDR2 YYEKEE (reference sequence). V shed 0 bases, J shed 3 bases, and the junction held 9 bases outside the gene matches. The CDR3 covers 17 residues. CDR3 in amino acids: CASSLARGSSYYNEQFF. The CDR3 DNA reads TGTGCCAGCAGCTTGGCCCGCGGGAGTTCGTACTACAATGAGCAGTTCTTC.

The J gene is TRBJ1-5, the V gene TRBV5-5, with unresolved D. Germline V gene lookup returns CDR1 SGHKS and CDR2 YYEKEE (reference sequence). Trimming left V 3 bases short and J 1 base short, with 5 bases between. The CDR3 covers 13 residues. CDR3 residues: CASSYQSNQPQHF. CDR3 sequence (DNA): TGTGCCAGCAGCTACCAGAGCAATCAGCCCCAGCATTTT.

This clone was found once. This chain joins TRBV5-1 and TRBJ2-7; 7 nucleotides agree with TRBD1. This CDR3 has 17 residues. CDR1 is SGHRS, CDR2 YFSETQ, per germline. After removal of 3 bases from V and 2 bases from J, the junction contained 14 bases not matched to a gene. The chain's CDR3 is CASSSPSNRDRTYEQYF. The CDR3 DNA reads TGCGCCAGCAGCTCACCCTCGAACCGGGACAGAACCTACGAGCAGTACTTC.

The rearrangement uses TRBV6-5 and TRBJ1-4, with D uncertain. The ends were cut back, 2 bases at V and 8 bases at J, with 9 bases in the middle. Germline assignment: CDR1 MNHEY and CDR2 SVGAGI. This CDR3 comprises 13 residues. CDR3 DNA: TGTGCCAGCAGTTACGGGCTAGGGGAAAAACTGTTTTTT. Its translation is CASSYGLGEKLFF.

The chain links TRBV15 to TRBJ1-6; D gene unclear. CDR1 and CDR2 (germline): LNHNV, YYDKDF (reference sequence). The CDR3 runs to 15 residues. The V and J ends lost 0 bases and 10 bases respectively, with 13 bases between them. This chain's CDR3 is CATSRDKESASPLHF. Written as DNA, the CDR3 is TGTGCCACCAGCAGAGATAAGGAGTCGGCATCACCCCTCCACTTT.

The rearrangement uses TRBV5-6 and TRBJ1-2, with a tentative D call TRBD1 (6 bases). V dropped 0 bases and J dropped 0 bases, with 15 bases sitting between them. The CDR3 totals 17 residues. The germline V gene has CDR1 SGHDT and CDR2 YYEEEE. CDR3 coding DNA: TGTGCCAGCAGCTTGGAGGTAGGGGGAGGATCTAACTATGGCTACACCTTC. Encoded protein: CASSLEVGGGSNYGYTF.

The chain joins TRBV10-1 to TRBJ2-1; TRBD2 aligns across 7 bases. The J segment lost 6 bases and the V segment lost 5 bases, leaving 1 base of the junction unmatched. Germline loops: CDR1 WNHNN, CDR2 SYGVQD (reference sequence). The CDR3 has 12 amino acids. Here the CDR3 reads CASSPGGNEQFF. The CDR3, as DNA: TGCGCCAGCAGTCCGGGGGGCAATGAGCAGTTCTTC.

The genes are TRBV4-1 and TRBJ2-2, with 9 bases fitting TRBD1. V trimming: 1 base; J trimming: 6 bases; junction bases outside the gene matches: 3. The CDR3 is 15 amino acids. Germline loops: CDR1 MGHRA, CDR2 YSYEKL. CDR3 bases: TGCGCCAGCAGCCAAGGGGACAGGGTGGCCGGGGAGCTGTTTTTT. Its translation is CASSQGDRVAGELFF.

This clone was observed a handful of times. J is TRBJ2-7 and V is TRBV5-1; 9 bases are a match to TRBD2. CDR3 length: 15 residues. Per germline, CDR1 SGHRS and CDR2 YFSETQ. V shed 1 base and J 1 base; nucleotides not matched to a gene: 3. CDR3 protein: CASSLISGGSYEQYF. The DNA for the CDR3 is TGCGCCAGCAGCTTGATTAGCGGGGGATCCTACGAGCAGTACTTC.

The CDR3 coding sequence is TGTGCCAGCAGCTTATGGGGAGACAATGAGCAGTTCTTC. Translated: CASSLWGDNEQFF. This chain links TRBV5-6 with TRBJ2-1; a possible D gene is TRBD2 (5 bases). Germline lookup yields CDR1 SGHDT and CDR2 YYEEEE. Trimming removed 2 bases at V and 5 bases at J, with 8 bases between. The CDR3 has 13 residues.

The sample holds a few counts of this clone. The chain combines TRBV28 with TRBJ2-7; D gene ambiguous. The CDR3 is 11 residues long. Trimming removed 6 bases from V and 5 bases from J, with 8 bases in between. Looked up from germline, CDR1 is MDHEN and CDR2 is SYDVKM. CDR3 amino acids: CASSPSDEQYF. The DNA for the CDR3 is TGTGCCAGCAGCCCCTCAGACGAGCAGTACTTC.

The chain is built from TRBV4-1 and TRBJ2-2, with a possible D match to TRBD2 (5 bases). V lost 0 bases to trimming and J lost 4 bases, with 6 bases between them. Germline CDR1 MGHRA, CDR2 YSYEKL. The CDR3 totals 14 residues. CDR3 nucleotides: TGCGCCAGCAGCCAAGACCGGGGCACCGGGGAGCTGTTTTTT. Translating it yields CASSQDRGTGELFF.

The count of this clone is one. This rearrangement joins TRBV29-1 to TRBJ2-3, with 11 bases identical to TRBD2. From germline, CDR1 is SQVTM and CDR2 ANQGSEA. The CDR3 has 16 residues. V shed 3 bases, J shed 7 bases, and the junction held 12 bases outside the gene matches. The CDR3 protein is CSVDGNSGRAMNTQYF. CDR3 DNA sequence: TGCAGCGTTGATGGGAATAGCGGGAGGGCTATGAATACGCAGTATTTT.

V is TRBV4-1 and J is TRBJ2-3; D may be TRBD1 or TRBD2 (5 bases each). The CDR3 extends over 15 amino acids. Germline V gene sequence: CDR1 MGHRA, CDR2 YSYEKL. Trimming took 2 bases from V and 6 from J, leaving 15 bases between them. CDR3 amino acids: CASSQIRGSGDTQYF. In DNA form, the CDR3 reads TGCGCCAGCAGCCAAATTAGGGGTTCGGGGGATACGCAGTATTTT.

The chain employs TRBV10-2 and TRBJ2-2; 9 bases fit TRBD2. J gave up 5 bases and V 7 bases, and 5 bases lay outside the gene matches. The CDR3 sequence is 14 residues long. The V gene's germline CDR1 is WSHSY and CDR2 SAAADI. The CDR3 reads CASKASGVTGELFF. In DNA, the CDR3 is TGCGCCAGCAAGGCTAGCGGGGTTACCGGGGAGCTGTTTTTT.

The chain couples TRBV10-2 to TRBJ1-5; a possible D gene is TRBD1 (5 bases). Germline CDR1 is WSHSY and CDR2 is SAAADI. The CDR3 length is 14 residues. The V and J ends lost 3 bases and 4 bases respectively, with 10 bases between them. CDR3 amino acids: CASSDRQLNQPQHF. Here the CDR3 DNA reads TGCGCCAGCAGTGATAGACAGCTTAATCAGCCCCAGCATTTT.

This chain connects TRBV5-1 to TRBJ1-1; D gene ambiguous. Per the germline V gene, CDR1 is SGHRS and CDR2 is YFSETQ. The CDR3 covers 14 residues. The V end was cut by 0 bases, the J end by 0 bases, with 6 bases between. The CDR3 DNA follows: TGCGCCAGCAGCTTGGTCCGGGTGAACACTGAAGCTTTCTTT. This sequence encodes CASSLVRVNTEAFF.

The chain combines TRBV5-1 with TRBJ2-3; no clear D. Germline CDR1 is SGHRS and CDR2 is YFSETQ. This CDR3 contains 11 residues. Between the trimmed V and J ends, which lost 2 bases and 2 bases, there was a span of 0 bases. CDR3 sequence: CASSFTDTQYF. The CDR3, as DNA: TGCGCCAGCAGCTTCACAGATACGCAGTATTTT.

The V and J genes are TRBV11-1 and TRBJ2-1, with D maybe TRBD1 (5 bases). The V end lost 4 bases, the J end lost 9 bases, and 16 bases lay between the germline ends. The CDR3 spans 14 residues. Germline CDR1 is SGHAT and CDR2 is FQDESV (reference sequence). The chain's CDR3 is CASSSLTDSTEQFF. CDR3 sequence (DNA): TGTGCCAGCAGCTCCTTGACAGACAGCACTGAGCAGTTCTTC.

The J gene is TRBJ1-6, the V gene TRBV5-5, with D possibly TRBD1 on 5 matching bases. V was pared by 3 bases and J by 14 bases, with 18 bases between. Germline CDR1 reads SGHKS; CDR2 reads YYEKEE (reference sequence). This CDR3 is built from 14 residues. This CDR3 reads CASSWGTGPEALHF. CDR3 in DNA: TGTGCCAGCAGCTGGGGGACGGGGCCGGAGGCCCTCCACTTT.

V is TRBV19 and J is TRBJ2-7; TRBD1 matches 8 bases. V lost 9 bases, J lost 3 bases, and 7 bases stayed unmatched. Germline V lookup: CDR1 LNHDA, CDR2 SQIVND (reference sequence). The CDR3 extends over 13 amino acids. The CDR3 here is CASRPGGGYEQYF. The CDR3 DNA follows: TGTGCCAGCCGTCCAGGGGGCGGCTACGAGCAGTACTTC.

This chain joins TRBV19 and TRBJ1-1; 9 bases align to TRBD1. The germline V gene has CDR1 LNHDA and CDR2 SQIVND (reference sequence). The V and J ends lost 3 bases and 9 bases, in that order; junction bases with no gene match: 5. CDR3 length equals 13 residues. This CDR3 is CASSIGDRVKAFF. The CDR3 region has the DNA TGTGCCAGTAGTATTGGGGACAGGGTAAAAGCTTTCTTT.